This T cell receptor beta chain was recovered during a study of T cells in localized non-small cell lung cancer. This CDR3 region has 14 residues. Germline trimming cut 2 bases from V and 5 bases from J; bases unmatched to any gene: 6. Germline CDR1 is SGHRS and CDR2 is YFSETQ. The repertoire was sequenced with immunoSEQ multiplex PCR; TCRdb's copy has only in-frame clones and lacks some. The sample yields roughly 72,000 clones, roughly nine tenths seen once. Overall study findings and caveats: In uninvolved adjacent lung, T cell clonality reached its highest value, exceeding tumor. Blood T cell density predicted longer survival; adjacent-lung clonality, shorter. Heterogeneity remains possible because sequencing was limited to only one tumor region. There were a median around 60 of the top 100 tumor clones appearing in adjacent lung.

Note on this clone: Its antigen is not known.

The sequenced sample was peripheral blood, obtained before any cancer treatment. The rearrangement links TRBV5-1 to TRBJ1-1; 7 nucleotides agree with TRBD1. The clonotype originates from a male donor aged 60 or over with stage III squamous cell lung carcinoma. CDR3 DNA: TGCGCCAGCAGCTTCCCAGGGGGGAAGACTGAAGCTTTCTTT. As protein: CASSFPGGKTEAFF.